This TCR beta chain comes out of a study of blood T cell repertoires in COVID-19. About the study: Acute-phase and convalescent COVID-19 samples originated in the United States, Italy and Spain. T cells, B-cell-depleted T cells, or PBMCs supplied cDNA or gDNA.

Some clones are missing from TCRdb's copy, which holds only in-frame ones; the method was immunoSEQ multiplex PCR. The table lists roughly 93,000 clones, approximately 81% of them singletons. The CDR3 consists of 15 residues. Germline V gene lookup returns CDR1 MNHEY and CDR2 SVGAGI. Trimming took 6 bases from V and 7 from J; bases not matched to a gene: 7. The specimen sequenced was peripheral blood. The sequence came from an elderly woman with acute or convalescent COVID-19. The chain couples TRBV6-5 to TRBJ1-6, with 9 bases identical to TRBD1. This CDR3 reads CASRRTGAENSPLHF. In nucleotides, the CDR3 is TGTGCCAGCAGACGGACAGGGGCAGAGAATTCACCCCTCCACTTT.